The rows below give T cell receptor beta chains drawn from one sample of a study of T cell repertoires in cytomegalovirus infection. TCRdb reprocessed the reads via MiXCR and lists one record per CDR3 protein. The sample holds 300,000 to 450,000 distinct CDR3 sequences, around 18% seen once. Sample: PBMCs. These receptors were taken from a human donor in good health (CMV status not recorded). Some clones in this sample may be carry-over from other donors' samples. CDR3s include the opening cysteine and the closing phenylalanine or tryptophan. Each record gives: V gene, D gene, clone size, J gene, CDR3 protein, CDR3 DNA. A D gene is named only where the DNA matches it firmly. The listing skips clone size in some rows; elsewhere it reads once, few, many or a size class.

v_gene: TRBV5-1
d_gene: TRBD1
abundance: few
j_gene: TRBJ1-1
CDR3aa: CASSRDRSKNTEAFF
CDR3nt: TGCGCCAGCAGCAGGGACAGATCGAAGAACACTGAAGCTTTCTTT

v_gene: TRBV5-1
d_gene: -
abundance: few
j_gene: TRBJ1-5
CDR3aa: CASSLTGSSNQPQHF
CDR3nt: TGCGCCAGCAGCTTGACAGGATCTAGCAATCAGCCCCAGCATTTT

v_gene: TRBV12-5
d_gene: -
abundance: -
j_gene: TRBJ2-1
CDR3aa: CASGLVGRVGTYNEQFF
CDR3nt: TGTGCTAGTGGTTTGGTAGGTCGAGTAGGAACCTACAATGAGCAGTTCTTC

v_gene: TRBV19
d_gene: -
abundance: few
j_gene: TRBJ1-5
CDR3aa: CASSENRDAWMYSNQPQHF
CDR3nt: TGTGCCAGTAGTGAAAACCGGGACGCATGGATGTATAGCAATCAGCCCCAGCATTTT

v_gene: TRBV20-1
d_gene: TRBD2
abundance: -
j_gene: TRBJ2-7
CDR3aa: CSARPSGTTYEQYF
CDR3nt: TGCAGTGCTAGGCCTTCCGGGACTACCTACGAGCAGTACTTC

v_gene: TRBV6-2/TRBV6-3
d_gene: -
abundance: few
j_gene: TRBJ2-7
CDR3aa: CASSYSSSGFYEQYF
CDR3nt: TGTGCCAGCAGTTACTCGAGTTCGGGGTTTTACGAGCAGTACTTC

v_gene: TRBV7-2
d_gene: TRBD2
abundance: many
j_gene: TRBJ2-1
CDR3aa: CASSLAVSGSPGYEQFF
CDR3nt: TGTGCCAGCAGCTTAGCGGTTAGCGGGTCACCGGGATATGAGCAGTTCTTC

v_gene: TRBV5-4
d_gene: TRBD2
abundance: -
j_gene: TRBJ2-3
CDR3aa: CASSRRASGGTDTQYF
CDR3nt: TGTGCCAGCAGCCGACGGGCTAGCGGGGGCACAGATACGCAGTATTTT

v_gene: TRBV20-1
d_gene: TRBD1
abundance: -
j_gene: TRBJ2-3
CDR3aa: CSALAGQGADTQYF
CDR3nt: TGCAGTGCTCTTGCCGGACAGGGGGCAGATACGCAGTATTTT

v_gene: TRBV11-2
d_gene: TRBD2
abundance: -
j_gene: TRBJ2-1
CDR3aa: CASSFSLLAGGRDEQFF
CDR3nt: TGTGCCAGCAGCTTCAGTCTCTTAGCGGGAGGGCGCGATGAGCAGTTCTTC

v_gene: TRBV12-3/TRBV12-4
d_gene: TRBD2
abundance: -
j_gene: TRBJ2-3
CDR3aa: CASGQTSGGRWGTHYF
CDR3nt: TGTGCCAGCGGACAGACTAGCGGGGGGCGTTGGGGTACGCATTATTTT

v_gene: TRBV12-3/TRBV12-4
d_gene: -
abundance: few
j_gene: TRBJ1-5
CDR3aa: CASTLNDGNQPQHF
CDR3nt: TGTGCCAGCACTCTAAACGACGGGAATCAGCCCCAGCATTTT

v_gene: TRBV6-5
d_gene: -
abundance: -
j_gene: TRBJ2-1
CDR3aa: CASSYRGAYEQFF
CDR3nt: TGTGCCAGCAGTTACAGGGGGGCATATGAGCAGTTCTTC

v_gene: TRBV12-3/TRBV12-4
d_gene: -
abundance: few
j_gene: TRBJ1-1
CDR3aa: CASRAVSNTEAFF
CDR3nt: TGTGCCAGCAGAGCCGTCTCGAACACTGAAGCTTTCTTT

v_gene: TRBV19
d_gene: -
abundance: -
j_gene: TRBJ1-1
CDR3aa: CASSTRNDGSRTEAFF
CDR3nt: TGTGCCAGTAGTACCCGGAACGACGGTTCGCGCACTGAAGCTTTCTTT

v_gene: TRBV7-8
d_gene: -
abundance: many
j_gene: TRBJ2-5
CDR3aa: CASSLGQGSKTQYF
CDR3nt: TGTGCCAGCAGCTTAGGTCAGGGATCGAAGACCCAGTACTTC